This T cell receptor (beta chain) was identified in a study of shared clonotypes between healthy human individuals. General observations from the study: A handful of donors held around 5% of naive CD4 clonotypes in common. Sampling included only blood; tissue repertoires likely differ. Clonotype sharing among the donors was expected to vary with sequencing depth.

Free of recent acute infections or vaccinations, the donors were healthy HIV-negative adults. Method: immunoSEQ multiplex PCR; TCRdb's copy keeps in-frame clones and lacks some. Among about 2.3 million clones listed, roughly 92% were seen once. Details on this clone: Its antigen remains unknown.

The CDR3 loop spans 16 amino acids. Germline-derived CDR1 and CDR2 are MNHEY and SVGAGI. Trimming left V 0 bases short and J 0 bases short, with 12 bases between. V and J are TRBV6-5 and TRBJ2-7; no definite D call. The receptor's source is a man aged 18 to 29 in good health. Some clones in this sample may be carry-over from other donors' samples. Material: naive CD4+ T cells from PBMCs. Subset of the sample: CD45RA+ positively selected. DNA for the CDR3: TGTGCCAGCAGTTACTCCCCCGGCAGGTCCTCCTACGAGCAGTACTTC. This encodes CASSYSPGRSSYEQYF.